What follows are 29 T cell receptor beta chains derived from one specimen sequenced in a study of cytomegalovirus exposure and HLA in healthy donors. With 60 Vbeta and 13 Jbeta primers, the PCR was carried out. Libraries were prepared by immunoSEQ multiplex PCR; TCRdb keeps only in-frame clonotypes and omits some of them. The sample lists 65,000 to 90,000 clones; roughly 70% were seen once. The sample comprised PBMCs. These receptors all stem from a man in his 70s in good health and CMV-seronegative.

As DNA, the CDR3 is TGTGCCAGTAGTATAGCACCTTCGGGGAGTCCTTTCTTT. It yields the protein CASSIAPSGSPFF. The genes are TRBV19 and TRBJ1-1, with D unresolved. Germline V gene data show CDR1 as LNHDA and CDR2 as SQIVND (reference sequence). The CDR3 totals 13 residues. V lost 1 base, J lost 12 bases, and 15 bases lay in between.

This chain joins TRBV7-2 and TRBJ2-4; D may be TRBD1 (6 bases). There are 14 residues in the CDR3. Germline CDR1 and CDR2: SGHTA and FQGNSA. Trimming pared 5 bases from V and 6 bases from J, leaving 14 bases between. The DNA for the CDR3 is TGTGCCAGCAGCCCCCCAGGGGACGGAAACATTCAGTACTTC. Amino acid sequence: CASSPPGDGNIQYF.

The chain has TRBV30 and TRBJ1-4; 8 nucleotides line up with TRBD1. Germline CDR1 GTSNPN, CDR2 SVGIG (reference sequence). The CDR3 has 14 residues. The V and J ends lost 2 bases and 8 bases, in that order; junction bases with no gene match: 7. This chain's CDR3 is CAWSQGALGEKLFF. The CDR3 region has the DNA TGTGCCTGGAGTCAGGGGGCGCTGGGAGAAAAACTGTTTTTT.

As concerns this clone: The identical CDR3 is also encoded by other nucleotide sequences in the sample. This sequence joins TRBV19 and TRBJ2-5; 10 bases map to TRBD2. CDR1 is LNHDA, CDR2 SQIVND, per germline (reference sequence). The length of the CDR3 is 16 residues. V was clipped by 5 bases and J by 2 bases; unmatched bases: 8. The CDR3 here is CASSRGRTSGQETQYF. The CDR3 DNA sequence: TGTGCCAGTAGTCGGGGTCGGACTAGCGGACAAGAGACCCAGTACTTC.

CDR3 amino acids: CASSLGDRVDEQYF. In DNA form, the CDR3 reads TGCGCCAGCAGCTTGGGGGACAGGGTCGACGAGCAGTACTTC. The chain links TRBV5-1 to TRBJ2-7; 9 nucleotides match TRBD1. The CDR3 sequence is 14 residues long. Germline CDR1 is SGHRS and CDR2 is YFSETQ. V shed 0 bases, J shed 5 bases, and the junction held 3 bases outside the gene matches.

This clone was seen a few times. CDR3 nucleotide sequence: TGTGCCAGCAGTGAAACAGGGGGCCCCACCTACGAGCAGTACTTC. Translation gives CASSETGGPTYEQYF. V gene TRBV6-1 combines with J gene TRBJ2-7, with 9 positions matching TRBD1. Germline V gives CDR1 MNHNS, CDR2 SASEGT. J was trimmed by 2 bases and V by 2 bases; bases with no gene match: 4. CDR3 length: 15 amino acids.

This clone appeared once. The chain combines TRBV11-3 with TRBJ2-3; 8 bases match TRBD2. V dropped 5 bases and J dropped 5; count of bases not matched to a gene: 12. Germline loops: CDR1 SGHNT, CDR2 YENEEA. The CDR3 length is 16 residues. This CDR3 is CASSRGGSGAQDTQYF. Here the CDR3 DNA reads TGTGCCAGCAGCCGGGGGGGGTCAGGGGCACAAGATACGCAGTATTTT.

This chain links TRBV6-5 with TRBJ1-1; 7 nucleotides agree with TRBD1. CDR3 length: 14 amino acids. Per the germline V gene, CDR1 is MNHEY and CDR2 is SVGAGI. J lost 5 bases, V lost 4 bases, and 7 bases had no gene match. CDR3 coding DNA: TGTGCCAGCAGTTCGGCGACAGGGTTGACTGAAGCTTTCTTT. Translated: CASSSATGLTEAFF.

This clone came up once. V gene TRBV15 combines with J gene TRBJ2-1, with 11 bases fitting TRBD2. With 2 bases clipped from V and 9 bases from J, the junction kept 6 bases outside the gene matches. Germline CDR1 and CDR2: LNHNV and YYDKDF (reference sequence). CDR3 length equals 15 residues. The CDR3 DNA follows: TGTGCCACCAGCAGAATACTAGCGGGAGCGACTGAGCAGTTCTTC. It codes for CATSRILAGATEQFF.

V and J are TRBV29-1 and TRBJ1-1; unclear D gene. The CDR3 sequence is 10 residues long. Germline V gene lookup returns CDR1 SQVTM and CDR2 ANQGSEA. The V end was cut by 4 bases, the J end by 4 bases, with 4 bases between. CDR3 residues: CSVGGTEAFF. Here the CDR3 DNA reads TGCAGCGTTGGAGGCACTGAAGCTTTCTTT.

The chain recombines TRBV7-2 with TRBJ1-4; D ambiguous. The germline V gene has CDR1 SGHTA and CDR2 FQGNSA. The V end lost 3 bases, the J end lost 7 bases, and 12 bases lay between the germline ends. The CDR3 contains 14 residues. This CDR3 reads CASSFPTAGEKLFF. The CDR3 DNA reads as TGTGCCAGCAGCTTTCCCACGGCGGGTGAAAAACTGTTTTTT.

This chain joins TRBV5-1 and TRBJ2-1; D may be TRBD2 (5 bases). This CDR3 has 15 amino acids. Germline loops: CDR1 SGHRS, CDR2 YFSETQ. V was shortened by 4 bases and J by 2 bases, with 13 bases between the two germline ends. In nucleotides, the CDR3 is TGCGCCAGCAGCACCACAACCGGGACCTACAATGAGCAGTTCTTC. Translated, it gives CASSTTTGTYNEQFF.

The J gene is TRBJ1-4, the V gene TRBV2; the D is unclear. The germline V gene encodes CDR1 SNHLY and CDR2 FYNNEI. The CDR3 length is 15 residues. The ends were cut back, 6 bases at V and 0 bases at J, with 11 bases in the middle. CDR3 sequence (DNA): TGTGCCAGCAGCCATCAGGAAGCAACTAATGAAAAACTGTTTTTT. Amino acids: CASSHQEATNEKLFF.

The rearrangement links TRBV14 to TRBJ1-2, with D uncertain. This CDR3 spans 13 amino acids. With 2 bases removed from V and 2 bases from J, the gap between germline ends came to 6 bases. CDR1 and CDR2 (germline): SGHDN, FVKESK. CDR3 coding DNA: TGTGCCAGCAGCCAACCGAGAAACTATGGCTACACCTTC. This gives the protein CASSQPRNYGYTF. Variable domain in full (rest from reference TRBV14 and TRBJ1-2): EAGVTQFPSHSVIEKGQTVTLRCDPISGHDNLYWYRRVMGKEIKFLLHFVKESKQDESGMPNNRFLAERTGGTYSTLKVQPAELEDSGVYFCASSQPRNYGYTFGSGTRLTVV.

The rearrangement joins TRBV6-9 to TRBJ1-5, with D possibly being TRBD1 (6 bases). From germline, CDR1 is MNHGY and CDR2 SVAAGI. The CDR3 extends over 21 amino acids. V was pared by 0 bases and J by 4 bases, with 28 bases between. The CDR3 DNA follows: TGTGCCAGCAGTTATTCATGCAAGACCCCGGGGGGGGGCGACCGAAATCAGCCCCAGCATTTT. This encodes CASSYSCKTPGGGDRNQPQHF.

This clone was recorded a few times. The chain is built from TRBV6-5 and TRBJ2-5, with D possibly being TRBD2 (6 bases). The CDR3 is 12 amino acids. V lost 7 bases and J lost 5, with 11 bases in between. The germline V gene encodes CDR1 MNHEY and CDR2 SVGAGI. The CDR3 reads CASTSGVETQYF. CDR3 nucleotide sequence: TGTGCCAGCACCTCGGGAGTTGAGACCCAGTACTTC.

This chain joins TRBV18 and TRBJ1-1, with D unclear. The CDR3 runs 15 residues. Germline values: CDR1 KGHSH, CDR2 LQKENI. V lost 5 bases and J lost 1, with 14 bases in between. The CDR3 nucleotides are TGTGCCAGCTCATCGCGGAACACCCGGAACACTGAAGCTTTCTTT. It translates to CASSSRNTRNTEAFF.

This clone occurred a few times. The chain is built from TRBV5-1 and TRBJ2-5, with 8 nucleotides matching TRBD1. With V trimmed by 4 bases and J by 4 bases, 12 bases remained unmatched. The CDR3 loop spans 16 amino acids. Germline V gene data show CDR1 as SGHRS and CDR2 as YFSETQ. As DNA, the CDR3 is TGCGCCAGCAGCCTAGGGTCGGACAGGGCGGCAGAGACCCAGTACTTC. It yields the protein CASSLGSDRAAETQYF.

This clone occurred a few times. This chain joins TRBV30 and TRBJ1-4, with a weak D call TRBD1 (5 bases). The CDR3 contains 14 residues. V was shortened by 1 base and J by 8 bases, with 14 bases between the two germline ends. The germline V gene encodes CDR1 GTSNPN and CDR2 SVGIG (reference sequence). Here the CDR3 reads CAWSDGRVREKLFF. In nucleotides, the CDR3 is TGTGCCTGGAGTGACGGCAGGGTGAGGGAAAAACTGTTTTTT.

The chain carries TRBV10-3 and TRBJ2-2; TRBD1 matches 7 bases. V lost 9 bases to trimming and J lost 4 bases; unmatched junction nucleotides: 8. The CDR3 totals 14 residues. CDR1 and CDR2 (germline): ENHRY, SYGVKD. CDR3 nucleotides: TGTGCCATAACAGGGGAGAGGAGCACCGGGGAGCTGTTTTTT. This encodes CAITGERSTGELFF.

The chain recombines TRBV7-9 with TRBJ2-2, with 7 positions matching TRBD2. The V gene's germline CDR1 is SEHNR and CDR2 FQNEAQ (reference sequence). The CDR3 is 16 amino acids. Trimming removed 2 bases from V and 5 bases from J; junction bases left unmatched: 8. CDR3 nucleotide sequence: TGTGCCAGCAGCTTATGGGCTAGCGGCACAACCGGGGAGCTGTTTTTT. Translation gives CASSLWASGTTGELFF.

V usage is TRBV5-5 and J usage is TRBJ2-7; 7 bases match TRBD1. CDR3 length: 14 residues. J gave up 2 bases and V 5 bases, and 7 bases lay outside the gene matches. Germline CDR1 and CDR2: SGHKS and YYEKEE (reference sequence). The CDR3 sequence: CASSLTGTAYEQYF. For the CDR3, the DNA is TGTGCCAGCAGTTTGACCGGGACAGCCTACGAGCAGTACTTC. Full variable domain (rest looked up from reference TRBV5-5 and TRBJ2-7): DAGVTQSPTHLIKTRGQQVTLRCSPISGHKSVSWYQQVLGQGPQFIFQYYEKEERGRGNFPDRFSARQFPNYSSELNVNALLLGDSALYLCASSLTGTAYEQYFGPGTRLTVT.

This clone was seen a few times. This chain links TRBV5-8 with TRBJ1-6, with a weak D call TRBD1 (6 bases). The CDR3 is made up of 17 amino acids. The V and J ends lost 0 bases and 5 bases respectively, with 15 bases between them. Per the germline V gene, CDR1 is SGHTS and CDR2 is YDEGEE. CDR3 amino acids: CASSLALGTKNNSPLHF. Written as DNA, the CDR3 is TGTGCCAGCAGCTTGGCCCTGGGGACAAAAAATAATTCACCCCTCCACTTT.

The V and J genes are TRBV5-5 and TRBJ2-7, with TRBD2 matching over 7 bases. From germline, CDR1 is SGHKS and CDR2 YYEKEE (reference sequence). CDR3 size: 14 residues. J gave up 6 bases and V 4 bases, and 10 bases lay outside the gene matches. DNA of the CDR3: TGTGCCAGCAGCGGGGGGGTCCTCTCGGGCGAGCAGTACTTC. Protein product: CASSGGVLSGEQYF.

This clone was seen more than once but under ten times. This chain links TRBV19 with TRBJ2-1, with 11 nucleotides matching TRBD2. This CDR3 has 14 amino acids. Germline CDR1 reads LNHDA; CDR2 reads SQIVND (reference sequence). V dropped 4 bases and J dropped 8; count of bases not matched to a gene: 4. In nucleotides, the CDR3 is TGTGCCAGTAGTACATGGACTAGCGGGTATGAGCAGTTCTTC. This sequence encodes CASSTWTSGYEQFF.

The genes are TRBV30 and TRBJ2-1; 11 bases agree with TRBD2. This CDR3 contains 15 residues. V gave up 4 bases and J gave up 4 bases; unmatched junction bases: 6. The V gene's germline CDR1 is GTSNPN and CDR2 SVGIG (reference sequence). The CDR3: CAWNRLAGLYNEQFF. In nucleotides, the CDR3 is TGTGCCTGGAATAGACTAGCGGGATTGTACAATGAGCAGTTCTTC.

The V gene is TRBV2, the J gene TRBJ1-6; 8 positions agree with TRBD1. The CDR3 totals 15 residues. Germline assignment: CDR1 SNHLY and CDR2 FYNNEI. The J segment lost 9 bases and the V segment lost 1 base, leaving 5 bases of the junction unmatched. The CDR3 loop is CASSEGQGATSPLHF. Written as DNA, the CDR3 is TGTGCCAGCAGTGAAGGCCAGGGGGCGACTTCACCCCTCCACTTT. The variable domain in full, completed from reference TRBV2 and TRBJ1-6, reads EPEVTQTPSHQVTQMGQEVILRCVPISNHLYFYWYRQILGQKVEFLVSFYNNEISEKSEIFDDQFSVERPDGSNFTLKIRSTKLEDSAMYFCASSEGQGATSPLHFGNGTRLTVT.

The gene calls are TRBV2 and TRBJ2-3, with a weak D call TRBD2 (6 bases). The CDR3 is made up of 14 amino acids. CDR1 SNHLY and CDR2 FYNNEI come from the germline V gene. The V gene lost 7 bases and the J gene lost 0 bases, with 11 bases spanning the gap. The CDR3 region is CASIAGISTDTQYF. CDR3 sequence (DNA): TGTGCCAGCATTGCGGGGATCAGCACAGATACGCAGTATTTT.

The chain joins TRBV30 to TRBJ1-4; TRBD1 matches at 10 bases. Germline V gene data show CDR1 as GTSNPN and CDR2 as SVGIG (reference sequence). The ends lost 2 bases at V and 7 bases at J; junction bases unmatched: 10. The CDR3 consists of 16 residues. The DNA for the CDR3 is TGTGCCTGGAGTCGACAGGGGGCTGCGGGCCTTGAAAAACTGTTTTTT. This translates into CAWSRQGAAGLEKLFF.